These 12 T cell receptor beta chains originate from one sample sequenced in a study of CD8+ T cells in alopecia areata. Treatment reported: oral pan-JAK inhibitor, 5-10 mg twice daily. Sequencing templates came from extracted RNA that was reverse transcribed into cDNA. Profiling relied on immunoSEQ multiplex PCR, and the TCRdb table lists in-frame clones only, not all of them. The sample records approximately 150,000 clones, about three fifths being singletons. The sequencing used CD4+ T cells sorted from blood, collected between weeks 55 and 65, from a patient treated with tofacitinib. These receptors all come from a human donor with alopecia areata.

This chain connects TRBV18 to TRBJ2-5; no clear D gene. V was trimmed by 3 bases and J by 1 base, leaving 6 bases between them. The CDR3 runs 13 residues. Germline CDR1 KGHSH, CDR2 LQKENI. The CDR3 loop reads CASSPSGQETQYF. The CDR3 nucleotides read TGTGCCAGCTCACCCTCGGGCCAAGAGACCCAGTACTTC. The whole variable domain, filled in from reference TRBV18 and TRBJ2-5, reads NAGVMQNPRHLVRRRGQEARLRCSPMKGHSHVYWYRQLPEEGLKFMVYLQKENIIDESGMPKERFSAEFPKEGPSILRIQQVVRGDSAAYFCASSPSGQETQYFGPGTRLLVL.

V gene TRBV2 combines with J gene TRBJ2-5; TRBD2 matches 10 bases. The J segment lost 2 bases and the V segment lost 7 bases, leaving 10 bases of the junction unmatched. CDR1 and CDR2 from the germline V gene are SNHLY and FYNNEI. The CDR3 runs to 16 residues. The CDR3 coding sequence is TGTGCCAGCAAGGGTGGCCTAGCGGGGGTTCAAGAGACCCAGTACTTC. Protein product: CASKGGLAGVQETQYF.

This clone was recorded many times. This rearrangement joins TRBV14 to TRBJ2-1; 8 bases agree with TRBD2. After removal of 4 bases from V and 5 bases from J, the junction contained 10 bases not matched to a gene. This CDR3 has 16 amino acids. CDR1 and CDR2 (germline): SGHDN, FVKESK. The CDR3 DNA is TGTGCCAGCAGCCCAATAGGCGGGGGGATTGACAATGAGCAGTTCTTC. Protein product: CASSPIGGGIDNEQFF. Filled out from reference TRBV14 and TRBJ2-1, the complete variable domain reads EAGVTQFPSHSVIEKGQTVTLRCDPISGHDNLYWYRRVMGKEIKFLLHFVKESKQDESGMPNNRFLAERTGGTYSTLKVQPAELEDSGVYFCASSPIGGGIDNEQFFGPGTRLTVL.

This clone appeared a few times. This chain connects TRBV5-4 to TRBJ2-5, with TRBD2 matching over 10 bases. Germline V gene sequence: CDR1 SGHNT, CDR2 YYREEE (reference sequence). The CDR3 is 18 residues long. The V segment lost 2 bases and the J segment 2 bases; nucleotides outside the gene matches: 12. CDR3 amino acids: CASSLGLAGAPLQETQYF. The CDR3 DNA follows: TGTGCCAGCAGCTTAGGGCTAGCGGGGGCCCCACTGCAAGAGACCCAGTACTTC.

The chain recombines TRBV18 with TRBJ1-2; possible D gene TRBD1, 6 bases. CDR1 KGHSH and CDR2 LQKENI come from the germline V gene. There are 13 residues in the CDR3. Trimming removed 3 bases at V and 8 bases at J, with 13 bases between. The DNA of the CDR3 is TGTGCCAGCTCACCCGGGGACATCGGAGGCTACACCTTC. This gives the protein CASSPGDIGGYTF.

This rearrangement joins TRBV5-1 to TRBJ1-4; 12 positions agree with TRBD1. Germline CDR1 is SGHRS and CDR2 is YFSETQ. The junction had 10 bases not matched to a gene; V was cut back by 4 bases and J by 6 bases. CDR3 size: 17 residues. This CDR3 is CASSPGQGARGDEKLFF. CDR3 coding DNA: TGCGCCAGCAGCCCGGGACAGGGGGCTAGGGGAGATGAAAAACTGTTTTTT.

The J gene is TRBJ1-1, the V gene TRBV5-1; D is ambiguous. The germline CDR1 and CDR2 sequences are SGHRS and YFSETQ. V was pared by 0 bases and J by 0 bases, with 9 bases between. The CDR3 extends over 15 amino acids. CDR3 sequence (DNA): TGCGCCAGCAGCTTGGCTGGGGTCATGAACACTGAAGCTTTCTTT. This translates into CASSLAGVMNTEAFF.

This sequence joins TRBV15 and TRBJ2-7; no clear D. The V and J ends lost 0 bases and 0 bases respectively, with 9 bases between them. Germline lookup yields CDR1 LNHNV and CDR2 YYDKDF (reference sequence). This CDR3 comprises 15 residues. CDR3 residues: CATSRDLSSSYEQYF. Written as DNA, the CDR3 is TGTGCCACCAGCAGAGATCTCTCCAGCTCCTACGAGCAGTACTTC. Using reference TRBV15 and TRBJ2-7 for the parts outside the CDR3, the full variable domain is DAMVIQNPRYQVTQFGKPVTLSCSQTLNHNVMYWYQQKSSQAPKLLFHYYDKDFNNEADTPDNFQSRRPNTSFCFLDIRSPGLGDTAMYLCATSRDLSSSYEQYFGPGTRLTVT.

V usage is TRBV15 and J usage is TRBJ2-5; 7 bases align to TRBD2. Germline V gives CDR1 LNHNV, CDR2 YYDKDF (reference sequence). Unmatched junction bases numbered 5, after V lost 0 bases and J lost 4 bases. The CDR3 is made up of 15 amino acids. The DNA of the CDR3 is TGTGCCACCAGCAGAGAAATAACGGGGGGAGAGACCCAGTACTTC. Translation gives CATSREITGGETQYF. Together with reference TRBV15 and TRBJ2-5, the CDR3 gives the full variable domain: DAMVIQNPRYQVTQFGKPVTLSCSQTLNHNVMYWYQQKSSQAPKLLFHYYDKDFNNEADTPDNFQSRRPNTSFCFLDIRSPGLGDTAMYLCATSREITGGETQYFGPGTRLLVL.

The rearrangement joins TRBV7-3 to TRBJ2-7; 7 nucleotides line up with TRBD1. V was pared by 1 base and J by 0 bases, with 3 bases of the junction left unmatched. The CDR3 loop spans 15 amino acids. In germline, CDR1 is SGHTA, CDR2 FQGTGA. The CDR3 DNA follows: TGTGCCAGCAGCTTAATGGGACAGAGCTCCTACGAGCAGTACTTC. It encodes CASSLMGQSSYEQYF.

This sequence joins TRBV29-1 and TRBJ2-7, with 7 bases fitting TRBD1. Germline values: CDR1 SQVTM, CDR2 ANQGSEA. Losses at the gene ends were 6 bases for V and 2 bases for J; bases not matched to a gene: 7. The CDR3 spans 13 residues. CDR3 coding DNA: TGCAGCGTGTCAGGGGACAGAGCCTACGAGCAGTACTTC. It translates to CSVSGDRAYEQYF.

This clone was observed a handful of times. The CDR3 DNA is TGCGCCAGCAGCCAACCGATCAGGGGCGGCAATGAAAAACTGTTTTTT. Its translation is CASSQPIRGGNEKLFF. The chain recombines TRBV4-1 with TRBJ1-4; maybe TRBD1 (6 bases). V was shortened by 2 bases and J by 5 bases, with 15 bases between the two germline ends. Germline CDR1 reads MGHRA; CDR2 reads YSYEKL. The CDR3 consists of 16 residues.